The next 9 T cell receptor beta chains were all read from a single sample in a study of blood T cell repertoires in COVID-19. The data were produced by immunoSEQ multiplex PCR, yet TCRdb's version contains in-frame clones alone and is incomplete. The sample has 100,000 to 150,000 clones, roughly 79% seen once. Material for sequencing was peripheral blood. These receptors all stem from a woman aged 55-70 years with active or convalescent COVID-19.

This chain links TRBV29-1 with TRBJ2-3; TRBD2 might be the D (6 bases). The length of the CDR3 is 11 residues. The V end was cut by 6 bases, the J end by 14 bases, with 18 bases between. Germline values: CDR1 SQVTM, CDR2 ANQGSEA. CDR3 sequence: CSVLEGSVTYF. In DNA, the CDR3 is TGCAGCGTCCTGGAGGGCTCGGTAACGTATTTT.

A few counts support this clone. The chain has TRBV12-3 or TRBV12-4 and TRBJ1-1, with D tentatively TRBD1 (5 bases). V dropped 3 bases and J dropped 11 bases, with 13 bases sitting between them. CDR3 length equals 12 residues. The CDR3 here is CASSFGWGEAFF. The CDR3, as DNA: TGTGCCAGCAGTTTCGGTTGGGGGGAGGCTTTCTTT.

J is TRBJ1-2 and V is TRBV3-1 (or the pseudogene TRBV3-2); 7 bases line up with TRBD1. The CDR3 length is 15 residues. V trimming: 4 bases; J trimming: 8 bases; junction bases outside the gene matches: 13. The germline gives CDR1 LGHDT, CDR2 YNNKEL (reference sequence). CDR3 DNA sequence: TGTGCCAGCAGCCCCCTCGGAGGGGGCTTGGGCGGCTACACCTTC. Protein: CASSPLGGGLGGYTF.

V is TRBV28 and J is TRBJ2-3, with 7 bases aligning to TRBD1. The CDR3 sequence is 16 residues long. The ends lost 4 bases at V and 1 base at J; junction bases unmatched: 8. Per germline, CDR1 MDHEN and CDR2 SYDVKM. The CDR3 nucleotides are TGTGCCAGCAGTTCCGGACAGGCCCGAGGCACAGATACGCAGTATTTT. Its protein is CASSSGQARGTDTQYF.

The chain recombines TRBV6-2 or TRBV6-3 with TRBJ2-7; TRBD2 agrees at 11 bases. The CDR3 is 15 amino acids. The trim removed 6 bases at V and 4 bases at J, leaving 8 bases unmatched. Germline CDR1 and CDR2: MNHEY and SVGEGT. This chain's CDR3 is CASSSHWTSGYEQYF. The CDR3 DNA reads TGTGCCAGCAGCTCCCATTGGACTAGCGGGTACGAGCAGTACTTC.

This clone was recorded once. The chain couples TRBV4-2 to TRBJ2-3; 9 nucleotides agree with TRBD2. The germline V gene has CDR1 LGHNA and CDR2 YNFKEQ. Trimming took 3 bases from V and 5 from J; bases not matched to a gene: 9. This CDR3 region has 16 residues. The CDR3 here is CASSQRLAGEGDTQYF. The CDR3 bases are TGTGCCAGCAGCCAGAGATTAGCGGGGGAGGGAGATACGCAGTATTTT.

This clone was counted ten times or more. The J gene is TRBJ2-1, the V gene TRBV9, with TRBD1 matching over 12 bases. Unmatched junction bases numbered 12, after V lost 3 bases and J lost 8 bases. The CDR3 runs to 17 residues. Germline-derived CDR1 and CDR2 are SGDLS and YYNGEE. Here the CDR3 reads CASSAGTGGRIMDEQFF. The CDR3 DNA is TGTGCCAGCAGCGCGGGGACAGGGGGCCGAATTATGGATGAGCAGTTCTTC. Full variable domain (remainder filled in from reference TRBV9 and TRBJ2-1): DSGVTQTPKHLITATGQRVTLRCSPRSGDLSVYWYQQSLDQGLQFLIQYYNGEERAKGNILERFSAQQFPDLHSELNLSSLELGDSALYFCASSAGTGGRIMDEQFFGPGTRLTVL.

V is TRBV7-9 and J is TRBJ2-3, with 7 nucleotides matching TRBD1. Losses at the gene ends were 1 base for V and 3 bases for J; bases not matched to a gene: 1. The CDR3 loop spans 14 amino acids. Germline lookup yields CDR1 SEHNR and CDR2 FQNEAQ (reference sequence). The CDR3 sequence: CASSLDRGTDTQYF. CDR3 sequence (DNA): TGTGCCAGCAGCTTAGACAGGGGAACAGATACGCAGTATTTT.

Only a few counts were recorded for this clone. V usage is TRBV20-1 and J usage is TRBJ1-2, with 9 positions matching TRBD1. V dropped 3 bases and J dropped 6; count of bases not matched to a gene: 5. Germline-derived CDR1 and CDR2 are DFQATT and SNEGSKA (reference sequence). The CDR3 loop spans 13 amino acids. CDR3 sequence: CSASRGQGDGYTF. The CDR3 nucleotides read TGCAGTGCTAGTCGGGGACAGGGAGATGGCTACACCTTC.